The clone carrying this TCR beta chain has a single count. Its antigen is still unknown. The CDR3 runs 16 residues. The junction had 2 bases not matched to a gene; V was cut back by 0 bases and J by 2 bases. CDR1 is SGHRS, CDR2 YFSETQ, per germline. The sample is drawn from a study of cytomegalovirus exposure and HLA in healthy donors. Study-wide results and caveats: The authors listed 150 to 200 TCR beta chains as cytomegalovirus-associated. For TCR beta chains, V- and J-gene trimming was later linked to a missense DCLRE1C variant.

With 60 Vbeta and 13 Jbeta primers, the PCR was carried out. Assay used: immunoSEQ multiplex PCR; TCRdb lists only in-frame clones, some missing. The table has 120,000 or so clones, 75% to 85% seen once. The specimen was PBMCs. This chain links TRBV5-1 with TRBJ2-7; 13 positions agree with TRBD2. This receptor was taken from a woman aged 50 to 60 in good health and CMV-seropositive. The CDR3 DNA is TGCGCCAGCAGCTTGGCCGGACTAGCGGGGGCCTACGAGCAGTACTTC. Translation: CASSLAGLAGAYEQYF.